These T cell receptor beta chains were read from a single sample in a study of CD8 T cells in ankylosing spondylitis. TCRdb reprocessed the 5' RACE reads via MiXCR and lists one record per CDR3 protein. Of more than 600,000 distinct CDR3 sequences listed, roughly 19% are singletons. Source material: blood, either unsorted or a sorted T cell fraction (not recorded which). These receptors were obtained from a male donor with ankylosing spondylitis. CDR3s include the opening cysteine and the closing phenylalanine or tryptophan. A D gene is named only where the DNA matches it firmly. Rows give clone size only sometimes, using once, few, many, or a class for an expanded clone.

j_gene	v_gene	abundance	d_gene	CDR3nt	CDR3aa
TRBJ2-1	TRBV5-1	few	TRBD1	TGCGCCAGCAGCTTCTTCGGGACAGGGAGCGATGAGCAGTTCTTC	CASSFFGTGSDEQFF
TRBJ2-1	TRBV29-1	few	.	TGCAGCGTTGACCCTGGCAGGGGAAACAATGAGCAGTTCTTC	CSVDPGRGNNEQFF
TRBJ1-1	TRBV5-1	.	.	TGCGCCAGCAGCTTGTGGGGTGTGAACACTGAAGCTTTCTTT	CASSLWGVNTEAFF
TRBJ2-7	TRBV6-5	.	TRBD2	TGTGCCAGCAGTTCCCGCCCGGGACTAGCGGGATTCGAGCAGTACTTC	CASSSRPGLAGFEQYF
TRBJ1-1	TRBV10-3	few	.	TGTGCCATCAGTGAGCTGGGACCCGCGGATGGATGGGCTGAAGCTTTCTTT	CAISELGPADGWAEAFF
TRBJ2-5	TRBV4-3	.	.	TGCGCCAGCAGCCAAGTTTGGTTGTCAGAGGGAGGGGGGGAGACCCAGTACTTC	CASSQVWLSEGGGETQYF
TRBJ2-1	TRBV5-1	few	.	TGCGCCAGCAGCTTGGGTCAACCCAATGAGCAGTTCTTC	CASSLGQPNEQFF
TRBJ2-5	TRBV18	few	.	TGTGCCAGCTCACCACCGGGGTCTCTGTTCCAAGAGACCCAGTACTTC	CASSPPGSLFQETQYF
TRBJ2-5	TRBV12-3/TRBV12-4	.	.	TGTGCCAGCAGTTTTGGGGGGCCAAGGGAGACCCAGTACTTC	CASSFGGPRETQYF
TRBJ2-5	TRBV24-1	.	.	TGTGCCACCAGGACATTCCCCGGACTAGGGGGAGAGACCCAGTACTTC	CATRTFPGLGGETQYF
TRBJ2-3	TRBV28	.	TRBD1	TGTGCCAGCAGCCCAGACAGGGAGCACACAGATACGCAGTATTTT	CASSPDREHTDTQYF
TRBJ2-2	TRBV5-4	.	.	TGTGCCAGCAGCCGCCGCGGGGTCGGGGCGAACACCGGGGAGCTGTTTTTT	CASSRRGVGANTGELFF
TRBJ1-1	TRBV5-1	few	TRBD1	TGCGCCAGCAGCTTGGGCGGGACAGTCGGGAACACTGAAGCTTTCTTT	CASSLGGTVGNTEAFF
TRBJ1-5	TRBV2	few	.	TGTGCCAGCAGTGGGAACGCGGGGGCTGGTAGGCAGCCCCAGCATTTT	CASSGNAGAGRQPQHF